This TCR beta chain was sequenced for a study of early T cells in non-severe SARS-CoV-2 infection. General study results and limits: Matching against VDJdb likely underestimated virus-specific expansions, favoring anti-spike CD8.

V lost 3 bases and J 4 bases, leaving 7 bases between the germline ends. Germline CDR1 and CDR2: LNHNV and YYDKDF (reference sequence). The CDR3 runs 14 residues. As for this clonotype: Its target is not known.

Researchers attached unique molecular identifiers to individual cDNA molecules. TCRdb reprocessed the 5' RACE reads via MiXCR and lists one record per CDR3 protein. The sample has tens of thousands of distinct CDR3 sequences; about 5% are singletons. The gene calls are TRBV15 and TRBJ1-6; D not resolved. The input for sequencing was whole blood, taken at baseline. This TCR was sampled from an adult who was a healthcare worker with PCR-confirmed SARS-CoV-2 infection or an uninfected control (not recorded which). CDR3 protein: CATSRAAYNSPLHF. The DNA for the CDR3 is TGTGCCACCAGCAGGGCAGCTTATAATTCACCCCTCCACTTT. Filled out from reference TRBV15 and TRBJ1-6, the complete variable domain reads DAMVIQNPRYQVTQFGKPVTLSCSQTLNHNVMYWYQQKSSQAPKLLFHYYDKDFNNEADTPDNFQSRRPNTSFCFLDIRSPGLGDTAMYLCATSRAAYNSPLHFGNGTRLTVT.